These 22 T cell receptor beta chains were all obtained from the same sample, sequenced in a study of T-cell memory formation after mild COVID-19. TCRdb analysed the 5' RACE reads with MiXCR anew, one entry per CDR3 protein. In the table there are around 410,000 distinct CDR3 sequences, 20% to 30% of which are singletons. The sample taken for sequencing was PBMCs or a T cell subset sorted from them (not recorded which). The receptors were gathered from an adult woman who had mild COVID-19 (a few samples of this study predate the infection). Cell type and time point are not known.

This clonotype came up a few times. The J gene is TRBJ2-7, the V gene TRBV7-8; 7 nucleotides agree with TRBD1. This CDR3 has 15 residues. The germline CDR1 and CDR2 sequences are SGHVS and FQNEAQ. After removal of 3 bases from V and 0 bases from J, the junction contained 5 bases not matched to a gene. This chain's CDR3 is CASSFRTGISYEQYF. The CDR3 nucleotides read TGTGCCAGCAGCTTCCGGACAGGAATCTCCTACGAGCAGTACTTC.

The J gene is TRBJ2-1, the V gene TRBV15, with D perhaps matching TRBD1 (6 bases). The germline CDR1 and CDR2 sequences are LNHNV and YYDKDF (reference sequence). The V and J ends lost 0 bases and 6 bases respectively, with 15 bases between them. The CDR3 is 16 residues long. The CDR3 sequence: CATSRDGEQGPNEQFF. CDR3 DNA: TGTGCCACCAGCAGAGATGGGGAGCAGGGGCCCAATGAGCAGTTCTTC.

This clonotype was counted between two and nine times. The V gene is TRBV7-2, the J gene TRBJ1-2; D remains unclear. Germline CDR1 is SGHTA and CDR2 is FQGNSA. With 7 bases removed from V and 0 bases from J, the gap between germline ends came to 18 bases. This CDR3 has 16 amino acids. The chain's CDR3 is CASISSGGNSNYGYTF. For the CDR3, the DNA is TGTGCCAGCATCTCGTCAGGAGGCAATTCTAACTATGGCTACACCTTC.

This clonotype was picked up a small number of times. The chain employs TRBV20-1 and TRBJ2-1; unclear D gene. Trimming cost V 6 bases and J 4 bases, with 13 bases left between them. The CDR3 is 13 residues long. Per germline, CDR1 DFQATT and CDR2 SNEGSKA (reference sequence). Written as DNA, the CDR3 is TGCAGTGCCCCATTAGCAGATTACAATGAGCAGTTCTTC. Its protein product is CSAPLADYNEQFF.

A few counts support this clonotype. V is TRBV3-1 and J is TRBJ2-2; 7 positions match TRBD1. Germline V gene sequence: CDR1 LGHDT, CDR2 YNNKEL (reference sequence). This CDR3 contains 16 residues. V lost 4 bases to trimming and J lost 4 bases; unmatched junction nucleotides: 9. CDR3: CASSPSRAGGTGELFF. CDR3 nucleotide sequence: TGTGCCAGCAGCCCTTCGCGGGCAGGGGGCACCGGGGAGCTGTTTTTT.

This clonotype was picked up a small number of times. This chain uses TRBV20-1 with TRBJ2-1; D may be TRBD2 (5 bases). The CDR3 extends over 13 amino acids. Germline loops: CDR1 DFQATT, CDR2 SNEGSKA (reference sequence). Trimming cost V 3 bases and J 5 bases, with 11 bases left between them. CDR3 loop: CSARTTRNNEQFF. The DNA of the CDR3 is TGCAGTGCTAGGACCACTAGGAACAATGAGCAGTTCTTC.

This clonotype was seen more than once but under ten times. The V and J genes are TRBV20-1 and TRBJ2-3; 10 bases map to TRBD2. This CDR3 has 16 amino acids. Germline V gene lookup returns CDR1 DFQATT and CDR2 SNEGSKA (reference sequence). The V and J ends lost 5 bases and 2 bases, in that order; junction bases with no gene match: 10. The CDR3 DNA reads TGCAGTGCTGGCCCCGGGACTAGCGTCCCCACAGATACGCAGTATTTT. Translation gives CSAGPGTSVPTDTQYF.

The sample holds a few counts of this clonotype. The chain employs TRBV7-2 and TRBJ2-3; 12 positions agree with TRBD2. Germline lookup yields CDR1 SGHTA and CDR2 FQGNSA. With 0 bases clipped from V and 5 bases from J, the junction kept 3 bases outside the gene matches. CDR3 length: 16 amino acids. As DNA, the CDR3 is TGTGCCAGCAGCTTAGCACTAGCGGGAGGCCTAGATACGCAGTATTTT. Its translation is CASSLALAGGLDTQYF.

In its sample, this clonotype was seen a few times. This chain joins TRBV7-6 and TRBJ2-7, with 9 bases that match TRBD1. The V gene end was trimmed by 1 base and the J gene end by 11 bases; junction bases not matched to a gene: 12. CDR3 length: 15 amino acids. Per germline, CDR1 SGHVS and CDR2 FNYEAQ. The CDR3 loop is CASSLGPTGTGGEYF. The CDR3 DNA follows: TGTGCCAGCAGCTTAGGCCCCACCGGAACAGGGGGCGAGTACTTC.

This clonotype turned up a few times. The chain couples TRBV7-9 to TRBJ2-3; 7 nucleotides align to TRBD2. J gave up 2 bases and V 6 bases, and 8 bases lay outside the gene matches. Germline loops: CDR1 SEHNR, CDR2 FQNEAQ (reference sequence). This CDR3 comprises 15 residues. The CDR3: CASRLSGEITDTQYF. For the CDR3, the DNA is TGTGCCAGCAGATTAAGCGGGGAGATCACAGATACGCAGTATTTT. The entire variable domain, with the rest obtained from reference TRBV7-9 and TRBJ2-3, is as follows: DTGVSQNPRHKITKRGQNVTFRCDPISEHNRLYWYRQTLGQGPEFLTYFQNEAQLEKSRLLSDRFSAERPKGSFSTLEIQRTEQGDSAMYLCASRLSGEITDTQYFGPGTRLTVL.

This clonotype was detected many times. The V and J genes are TRBV5-5 and TRBJ2-3, with 8 nucleotides matching TRBD1. The V and J ends lost 4 bases and 1 base, in that order; junction bases with no gene match: 5. CDR1 and CDR2 (germline): SGHKS, YYEKEE (reference sequence). There are 15 residues in the CDR3. In DNA form, the CDR3 reads TGTGCCAGCAGCCGGCAGGGGGCCGGCACAGATACGCAGTATTTT. This codes for CASSRQGAGTDTQYF.

This clonotype appeared a few times. The chain carries TRBV3-1 and TRBJ2-3; TRBD2 aligns across 8 bases. CDR3 size: 17 residues. The germline gives CDR1 LGHDT, CDR2 YNNKEL (reference sequence). V was clipped by 1 base and J by 0 bases; unmatched bases: 6. This CDR3 reads CASSQVLSGSSTDTQYF. The CDR3 bases are TGTGCCAGCAGCCAAGTGCTGAGCGGGAGTAGCACAGATACGCAGTATTTT.

This clonotype was observed many times. As DNA, the CDR3 is TGTGCCAGCAGACCGTTGACAGGAATTGGAATTTACAATGAGCAGTTCTTC. This translates into CASRPLTGIGIYNEQFF. The chain employs TRBV6-5 and TRBJ2-1; a weak D match, TRBD1 (6 bases). Germline CDR1 reads MNHEY; CDR2 reads SVGAGI. V was cut by 6 bases and J by 4 bases, with 22 bases left in between. The CDR3 loop spans 17 amino acids.

The chain carries TRBV5-1 and TRBJ2-1, with 8 bases fitting TRBD1. Trimming removed 6 bases from V and 6 bases from J; junction bases left unmatched: 8. Germline CDR1 is SGHRS and CDR2 is YFSETQ. This CDR3 has 14 residues. CDR3 bases: TGCGCCAGCACTCGGCAGGGGGCTTTCAATGAGCAGTTCTTC. It translates to CASTRQGAFNEQFF.

This clonotype appeared a few times. The V gene is TRBV7-9, the J gene TRBJ2-3; D unresolved. V was cut by 7 bases and J by 2 bases, with 10 bases left in between. This CDR3 has 13 amino acids. CDR1 and CDR2 from the germline V gene are SEHNR and FQNEAQ (reference sequence). The CDR3 reads CASTAGSTDTQYF. The DNA for the CDR3 is TGTGCCAGCACCGCCGGCTCCACAGATACGCAGTATTTT.

The chain has TRBV5-6 and TRBJ2-1, with D unresolved. There are 14 residues in the CDR3. Germline V gives CDR1 SGHDT, CDR2 YYEEEE. The V end lost 7 bases, the J end lost 4 bases, and 15 bases lay between the germline ends. The CDR3: CASLSAHPYNEQFF. Written as DNA, the CDR3 is TGTGCCAGCCTGAGCGCCCACCCTTACAATGAGCAGTTCTTC.

The chain employs TRBV28 and TRBJ2-5; D uncertain. The CDR3 runs 13 residues. V shed 4 bases and J shed 2 bases, with 8 bases lying between them. Germline V gene lookup returns CDR1 MDHEN and CDR2 SYDVKM. CDR3 sequence: CASSSHRQETQYF. CDR3 DNA sequence: TGTGCCAGCAGTTCCCACAGACAAGAGACCCAGTACTTC.

The sample holds a few counts of this clonotype. The chain joins TRBV18 to TRBJ2-2, with D unclear. The V end was cut by 2 bases, the J end by 6 bases, with 7 bases between. The CDR3 totals 13 residues. Looked up from germline, CDR1 is KGHSH and CDR2 is LQKENI. The DNA of the CDR3 is TGTGCCAGCTCACCAAGCGTCTCCGGGGAGCTGTTTTTT. Translating it yields CASSPSVSGELFF.

The CDR3: CASSPSGGGLTGELFF. For the CDR3, the DNA is TGTGCCAGCAGTCCTAGCGGAGGGGGGCTAACCGGGGAGCTGTTTTTT. V and J are TRBV27 and TRBJ2-2, with a tentative D call TRBD2 (7 bases). V was pared by 5 bases and J by 5 bases, with 18 bases between. The CDR3 extends over 16 amino acids. Germline CDR1 and CDR2: MNHEY and SMNVEV (reference sequence).

The chain links TRBV3-1 to TRBJ1-2, with 11 positions matching TRBD1. CDR3 length: 14 amino acids. The ends lost 4 bases at V and 7 bases at J; junction bases unmatched: 5. CDR1 and CDR2 (germline): LGHDT, YNNKEL (reference sequence). The CDR3 DNA reads as TGTGCCAGCAGCCGGACAGGGGGCGATGGTGGCTACACCTTC. Amino acid sequence: CASSRTGGDGGYTF.

J is TRBJ1-4 and V is TRBV12-3 or TRBV12-4; TRBD1 matches 10 bases. The length of the CDR3 is 14 residues. The V gene end was trimmed by 6 bases and the J gene end by 7 bases; junction bases not matched to a gene: 5. CDR3 sequence: CASSRTGGSEKLFF. The CDR3 DNA sequence: TGTGCCAGCAGCCGGACAGGGGGGAGTGAAAAACTGTTTTTT.

V and J are TRBV6-1 and TRBJ2-1, with 11 bases matching TRBD2. V dropped 7 bases and J dropped 4; count of bases not matched to a gene: 6. The CDR3 totals 15 residues. Germline CDR1 MNHNS, CDR2 SASEGT. CDR3 amino acids: CASIQTSGDYNEQFF. The CDR3 DNA reads TGTGCCAGCATTCAGACTAGCGGGGATTACAATGAGCAGTTCTTC.